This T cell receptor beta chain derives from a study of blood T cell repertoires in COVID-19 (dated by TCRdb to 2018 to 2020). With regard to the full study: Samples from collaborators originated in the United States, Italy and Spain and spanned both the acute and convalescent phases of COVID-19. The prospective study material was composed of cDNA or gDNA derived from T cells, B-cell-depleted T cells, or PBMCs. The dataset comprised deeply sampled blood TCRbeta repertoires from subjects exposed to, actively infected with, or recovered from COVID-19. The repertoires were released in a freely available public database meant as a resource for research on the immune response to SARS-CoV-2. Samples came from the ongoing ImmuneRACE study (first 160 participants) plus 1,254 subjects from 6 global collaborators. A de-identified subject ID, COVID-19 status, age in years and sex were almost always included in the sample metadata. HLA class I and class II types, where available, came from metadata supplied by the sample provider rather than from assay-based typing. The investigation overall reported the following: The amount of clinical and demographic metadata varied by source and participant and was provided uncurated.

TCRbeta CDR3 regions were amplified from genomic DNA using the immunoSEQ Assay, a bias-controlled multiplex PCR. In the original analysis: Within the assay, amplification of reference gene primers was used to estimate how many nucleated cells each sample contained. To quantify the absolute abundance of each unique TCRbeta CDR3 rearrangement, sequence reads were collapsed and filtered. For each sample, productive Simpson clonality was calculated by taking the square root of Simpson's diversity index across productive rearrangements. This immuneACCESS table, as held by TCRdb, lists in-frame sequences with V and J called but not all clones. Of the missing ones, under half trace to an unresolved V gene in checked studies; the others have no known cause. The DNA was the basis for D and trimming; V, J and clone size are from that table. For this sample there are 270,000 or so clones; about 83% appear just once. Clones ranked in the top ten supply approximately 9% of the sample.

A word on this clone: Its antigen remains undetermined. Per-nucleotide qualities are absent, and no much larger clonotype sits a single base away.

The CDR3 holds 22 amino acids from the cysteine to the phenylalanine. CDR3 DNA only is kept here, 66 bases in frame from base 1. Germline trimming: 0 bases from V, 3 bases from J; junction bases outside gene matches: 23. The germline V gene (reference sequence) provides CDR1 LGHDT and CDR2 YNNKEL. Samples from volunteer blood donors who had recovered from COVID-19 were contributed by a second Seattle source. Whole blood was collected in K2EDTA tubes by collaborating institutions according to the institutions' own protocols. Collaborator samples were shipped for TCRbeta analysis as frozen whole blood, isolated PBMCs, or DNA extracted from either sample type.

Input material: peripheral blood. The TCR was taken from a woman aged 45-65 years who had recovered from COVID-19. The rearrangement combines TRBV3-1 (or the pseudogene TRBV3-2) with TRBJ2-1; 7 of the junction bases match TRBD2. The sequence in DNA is TGTGCCAGCAGCCAAGATCCCCCCCAGAGCGGGAAGGACGGGATCGACTACAATGAGCAGTTCTTC. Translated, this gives CASSQDPPQSGKDGIDYNEQFF.